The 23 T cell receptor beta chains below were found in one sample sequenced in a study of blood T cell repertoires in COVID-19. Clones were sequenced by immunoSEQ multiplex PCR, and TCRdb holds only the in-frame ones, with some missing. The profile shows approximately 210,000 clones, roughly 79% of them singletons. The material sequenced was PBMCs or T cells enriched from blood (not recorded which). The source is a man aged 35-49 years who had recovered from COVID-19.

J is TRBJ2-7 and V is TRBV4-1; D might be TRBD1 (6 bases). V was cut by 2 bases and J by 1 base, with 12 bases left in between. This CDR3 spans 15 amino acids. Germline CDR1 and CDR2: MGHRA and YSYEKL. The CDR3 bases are TGCGCCAGCAGCCAATATACAGGGCTTTCCTACGAGCAGTACTTC. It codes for CASSQYTGLSYEQYF.

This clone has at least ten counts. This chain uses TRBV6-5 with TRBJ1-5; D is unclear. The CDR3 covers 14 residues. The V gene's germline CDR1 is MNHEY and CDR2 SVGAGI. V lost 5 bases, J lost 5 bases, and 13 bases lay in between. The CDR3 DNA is TGTGCCAGCAGTCGTCACCAAGGAGATCAGCCCCAGCATTTT. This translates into CASSRHQGDQPQHF.

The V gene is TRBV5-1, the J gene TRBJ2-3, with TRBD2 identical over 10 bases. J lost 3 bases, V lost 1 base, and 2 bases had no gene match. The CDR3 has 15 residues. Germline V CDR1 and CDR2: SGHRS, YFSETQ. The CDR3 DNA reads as TGCGCCAGCAGCTTGAGCGGGGGGGATACAGATACGCAGTATTTT. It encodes CASSLSGGDTDTQYF.

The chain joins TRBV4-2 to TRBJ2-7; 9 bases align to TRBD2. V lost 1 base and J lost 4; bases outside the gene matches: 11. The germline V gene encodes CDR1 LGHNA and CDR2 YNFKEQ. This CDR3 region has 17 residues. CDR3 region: CASSQVVSGRGIYEQYF. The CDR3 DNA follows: TGTGCCAGCAGCCAAGTGGTTAGCGGGAGAGGGATTTACGAGCAGTACTTC.

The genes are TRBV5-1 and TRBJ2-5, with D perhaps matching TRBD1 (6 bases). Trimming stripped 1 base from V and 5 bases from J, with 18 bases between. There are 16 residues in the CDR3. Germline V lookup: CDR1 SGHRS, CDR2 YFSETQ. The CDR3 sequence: CASSLKQGFGTETQYF. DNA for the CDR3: TGCGCCAGCAGCTTGAAGCAGGGGTTTGGGACGGAGACCCAGTACTTC. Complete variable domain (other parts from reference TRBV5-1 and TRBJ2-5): KAGVTQTPRYLIKTRGQQVTLSCSPISGHRSVSWYQQTPGQGLQFLFEYFSETQRNKGNFPGRFSGRQFSNSRSEMNVSTLELGDSALYLCASSLKQGFGTETQYFGPGTRLLVL.

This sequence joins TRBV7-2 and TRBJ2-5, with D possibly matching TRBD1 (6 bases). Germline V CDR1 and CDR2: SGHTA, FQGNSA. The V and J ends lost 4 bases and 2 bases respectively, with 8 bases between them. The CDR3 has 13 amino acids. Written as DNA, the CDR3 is TGTGCCAGCAGCTCGGACAGACAAGAGACCCAGTACTTC. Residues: CASSSDRQETQYF.

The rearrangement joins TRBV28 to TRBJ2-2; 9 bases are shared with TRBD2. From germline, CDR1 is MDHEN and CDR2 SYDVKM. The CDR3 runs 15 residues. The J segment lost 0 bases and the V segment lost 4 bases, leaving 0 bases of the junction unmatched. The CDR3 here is CASSSSGANTGELFF. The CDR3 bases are TGTGCCAGCAGTTCTAGCGGGGCGAACACCGGGGAGCTGTTTTTT.

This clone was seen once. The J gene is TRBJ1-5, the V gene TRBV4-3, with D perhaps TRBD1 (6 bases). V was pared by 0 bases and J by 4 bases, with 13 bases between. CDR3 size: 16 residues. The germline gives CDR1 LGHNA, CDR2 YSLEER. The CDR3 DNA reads TGCGCCAGCAGCCAAGAAGGGGGGGCCACTAATCAGCCCCAGCATTTT. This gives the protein CASSQEGGATNQPQHF.

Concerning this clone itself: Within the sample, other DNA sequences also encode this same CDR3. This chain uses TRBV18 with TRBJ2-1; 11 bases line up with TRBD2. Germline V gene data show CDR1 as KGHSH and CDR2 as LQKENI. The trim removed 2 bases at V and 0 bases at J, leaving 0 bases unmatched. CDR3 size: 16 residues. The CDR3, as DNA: TGTGCCAGCTCACCAGGACTAGCGGGCTCCTACAATGAGCAGTTCTTC. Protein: CASSPGLAGSYNEQFF. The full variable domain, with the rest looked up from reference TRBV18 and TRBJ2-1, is NAGVMQNPRHLVRRRGQEARLRCSPMKGHSHVYWYRQLPEEGLKFMVYLQKENIIDESGMPKERFSAEFPKEGPSILRIQQVVRGDSAAYFCASSPGLAGSYNEQFFGPGTRLTVL.

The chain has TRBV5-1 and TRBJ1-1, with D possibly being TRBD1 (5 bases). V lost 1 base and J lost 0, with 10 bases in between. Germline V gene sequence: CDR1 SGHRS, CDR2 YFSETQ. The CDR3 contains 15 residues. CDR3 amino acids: CASSLMGGMNTEAFF. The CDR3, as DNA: TGCGCCAGCAGCTTGATGGGGGGGATGAACACTGAAGCTTTCTTT.

The CDR3 DNA reads TGTGCCAGCAGCTTAGGGCGGGGCCACTCCTACGAGCAGTACTTC. It specifies CASSLGRGHSYEQYF. This rearrangement joins TRBV11-2 to TRBJ2-7; D perhaps matches TRBD2 (6 bases). Trimming took 1 base from V and 0 from J, leaving 10 bases between them. The CDR3 is 15 residues long. Germline CDR1 reads SGHAT; CDR2 reads FQNNGV.

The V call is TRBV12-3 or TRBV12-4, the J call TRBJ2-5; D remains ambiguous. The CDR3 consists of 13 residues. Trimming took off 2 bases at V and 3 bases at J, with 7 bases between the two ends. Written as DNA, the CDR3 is TGTGCCAGCAGTTTACGTCCTAAAGAGACCCAGTACTTC. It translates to CASSLRPKETQYF.

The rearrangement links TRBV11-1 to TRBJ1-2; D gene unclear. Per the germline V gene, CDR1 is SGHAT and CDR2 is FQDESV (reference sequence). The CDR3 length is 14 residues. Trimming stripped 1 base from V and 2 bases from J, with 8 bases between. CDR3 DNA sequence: TGTGCCAGCAGCTTAGGTCCAGTGAACTATGGCTACACCTTC. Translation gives CASSLGPVNYGYTF.

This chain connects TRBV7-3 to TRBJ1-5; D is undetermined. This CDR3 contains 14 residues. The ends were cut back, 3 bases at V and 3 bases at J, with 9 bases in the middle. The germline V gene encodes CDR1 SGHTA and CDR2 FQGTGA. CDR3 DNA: TGTGCCAGCAGCTTCTCAGATGACAATCAGCCCCAGCATTTT. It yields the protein CASSFSDDNQPQHF.

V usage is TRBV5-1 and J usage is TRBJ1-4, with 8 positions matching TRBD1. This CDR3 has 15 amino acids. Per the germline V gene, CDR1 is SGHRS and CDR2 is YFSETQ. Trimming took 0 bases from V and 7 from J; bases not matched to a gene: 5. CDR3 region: CASSLGTGQGEKLFF. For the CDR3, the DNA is TGCGCCAGCAGCTTGGGGACAGGGCAGGGTGAAAAACTGTTTTTT.

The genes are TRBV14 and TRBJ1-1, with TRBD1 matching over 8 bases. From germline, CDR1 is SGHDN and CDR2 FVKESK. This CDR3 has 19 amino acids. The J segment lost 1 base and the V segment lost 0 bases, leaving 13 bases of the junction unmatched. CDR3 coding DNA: TGTGCCAGCAGCCAAGAGGGAGTAGGACAGGGTCTGGGGAACACTGAAGCTTTCTTT. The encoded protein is CASSQEGVGQGLGNTEAFF.

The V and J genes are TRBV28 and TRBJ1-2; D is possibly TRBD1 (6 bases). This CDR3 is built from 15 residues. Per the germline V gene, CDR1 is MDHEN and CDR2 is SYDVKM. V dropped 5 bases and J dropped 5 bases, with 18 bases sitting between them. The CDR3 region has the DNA TGTGCCAGCAGTATGCTACCCGGCAGGGGTTATGGCTACACCTTC. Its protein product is CASSMLPGRGYGYTF.

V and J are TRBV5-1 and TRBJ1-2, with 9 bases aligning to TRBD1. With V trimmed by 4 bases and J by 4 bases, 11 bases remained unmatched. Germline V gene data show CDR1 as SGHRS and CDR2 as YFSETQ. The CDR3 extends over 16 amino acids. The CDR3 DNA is TGCGCCAGCAGCGCGAGCACAGGGGGCGCGGGCTATGGCTACACCTTC. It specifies CASSASTGGAGYGYTF.

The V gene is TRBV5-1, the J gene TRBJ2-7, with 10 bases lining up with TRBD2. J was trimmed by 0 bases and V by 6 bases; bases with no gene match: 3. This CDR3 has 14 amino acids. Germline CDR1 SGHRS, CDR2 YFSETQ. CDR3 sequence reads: CASTRTSGSYEQYF. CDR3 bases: TGCGCCAGCACCAGGACTAGCGGCTCCTACGAGCAGTACTTC.

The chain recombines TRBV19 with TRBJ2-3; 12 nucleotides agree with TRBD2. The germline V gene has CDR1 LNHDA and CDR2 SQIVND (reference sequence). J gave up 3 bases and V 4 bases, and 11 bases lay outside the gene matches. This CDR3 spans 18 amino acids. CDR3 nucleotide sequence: TGTGCCAGTAGTAATCTAGCGGGAGGGCCCCTTGGGACAGATACGCAGTATTTT. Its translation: CASSNLAGGPLGTDTQYF. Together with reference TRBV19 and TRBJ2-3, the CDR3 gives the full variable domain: DGGITQSPKYLFRKEGQNVTLSCEQNLNHDAMYWYRQDPGQGLRLIYYSQIVNDFQKGDIAEGYSVSREKKESFPLTVTSAQKNPTAFYLCASSNLAGGPLGTDTQYFGPGTRLTVL.

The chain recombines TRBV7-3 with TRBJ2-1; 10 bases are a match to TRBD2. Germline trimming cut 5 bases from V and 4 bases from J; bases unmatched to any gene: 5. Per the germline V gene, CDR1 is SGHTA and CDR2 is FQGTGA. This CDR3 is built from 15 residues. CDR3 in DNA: TGTGCCAGCAGCCCCGGACTAGCGGAGTACAATGAGCAGTTCTTC. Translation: CASSPGLAEYNEQFF. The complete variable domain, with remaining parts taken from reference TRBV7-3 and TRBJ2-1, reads GAGVSQTPSNKVTEKGKYVELRCDPISGHTALYWYRQSLGQGPEFLIYFQGTGAADDSGLPNDRFFAVRPEGSVSTLKIQRTERGDSAVYLCASSPGLAEYNEQFFGPGTRLTVL.

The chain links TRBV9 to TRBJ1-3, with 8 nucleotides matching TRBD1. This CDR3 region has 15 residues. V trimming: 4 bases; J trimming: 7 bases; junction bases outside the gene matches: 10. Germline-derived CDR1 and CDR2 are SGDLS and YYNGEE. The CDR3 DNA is TGTGCCAGCAGCTTTCGGACAGGGCCTACCAACACCATATATTTT. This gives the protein CASSFRTGPTNTIYF. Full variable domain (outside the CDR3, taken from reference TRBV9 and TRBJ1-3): DSGVTQTPKHLITATGQRVTLRCSPRSGDLSVYWYQQSLDQGLQFLIQYYNGEERAKGNILERFSAQQFPDLHSELNLSSLELGDSALYFCASSFRTGPTNTIYFGEGSWLTVV.

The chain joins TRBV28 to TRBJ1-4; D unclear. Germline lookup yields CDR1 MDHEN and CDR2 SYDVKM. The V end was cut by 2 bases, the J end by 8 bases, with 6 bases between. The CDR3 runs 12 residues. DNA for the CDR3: TGTGCCAGCAGTTTAAACAGAGAAAAACTGTTTTTT. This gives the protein CASSLNREKLFF.